These 25 T cell receptor beta chains share one sample of origin, sequenced in a study of T cell responses to AZD1222 COVID-19 vaccine. Method: immunoSEQ multiplex PCR; TCRdb's copy keeps in-frame clones and lacks some. Seen here are about 83,000 clones, approximately 88% observed once, and the top ten hold around 5.1%. Sequenced here: peripheral blood, sampled on day 0 of MenACWY control vaccination. Source of these receptors: an adult in good health.

The rearrangement links TRBV6-2 or TRBV6-3 to TRBJ2-2, with D possibly being TRBD2 (5 bases). Germline V gives CDR1 MNHEY, CDR2 SVGEGT. Trimming took 4 bases from V and 3 from J, leaving 12 bases between them. The CDR3 is made up of 15 amino acids. CDR3 in amino acids: CASSFEGQDTGELFF. CDR3 DNA: TGTGCCAGCAGTTTTGAGGGTCAGGACACCGGGGAGCTGTTTTTT.

In its sample, this clone was seen once. The CDR3, as DNA: TGTGCCAGTACCCCCATACAGGGGGGAGACTATGGCTACACCTTC. Its translation: CASTPIQGGDYGYTF. The chain recombines TRBV19 with TRBJ1-2; 8 bases match TRBD1. V trimming: 7 bases; J trimming: 3 bases; junction bases outside the gene matches: 10. The germline CDR1 and CDR2 sequences are LNHDA and SQIVND (reference sequence). The CDR3 has 15 residues.

The V call is TRBV9, the J call TRBJ1-6, with 7 nucleotides matching TRBD1. In germline, CDR1 is SGDLS, CDR2 YYNGEE. Losses at the gene ends were 0 bases for V and 3 bases for J; bases not matched to a gene: 3. The CDR3 is 16 residues long. Here the CDR3 DNA reads TGTGCCAGCAGCGTAGGGGACAGAGTCTATAATTCACCCCTCCACTTT. It translates to CASSVGDRVYNSPLHF. The whole variable domain, filled in from reference TRBV9 and TRBJ1-6, reads DSGVTQTPKHLITATGQRVTLRCSPRSGDLSVYWYQQSLDQGLQFLIQYYNGEERAKGNILERFSAQQFPDLHSELNLSSLELGDSALYFCASSVGDRVYNSPLHFGNGTRLTVT.

V and J are TRBV7-2 and TRBJ1-4; D perhaps matches TRBD1 (5 bases). V lost 5 bases to trimming and J lost 3 bases, with 19 bases between them. Germline CDR1 SGHTA, CDR2 FQGNSA. This CDR3 is built from 17 residues. The DNA of the CDR3 is TGTGCCAGCAGCCCCACTTGGGGGAGTGGAGCTAATGAAAAACTGTTTTTT. This gives the protein CASSPTWGSGANEKLFF.

The chain is built from TRBV4-3 and TRBJ2-7, with D possibly matching TRBD1 (5 bases). This CDR3 comprises 15 residues. The V gene's germline CDR1 is LGHNA and CDR2 YSLEER. V was trimmed by 4 bases and J by 0 bases, leaving 13 bases between them. CDR3 in amino acids: CASSPRQTPSYEQYF. CDR3 DNA sequence: TGCGCCAGCAGCCCCAGACAGACCCCCTCCTACGAGCAGTACTTC.

The chain is built from TRBV28 and TRBJ1-5; D is undetermined. The CDR3 runs to 12 residues. Germline CDR1 MDHEN, CDR2 SYDVKM. V lost 2 bases, J lost 9 bases, and 8 bases lay in between. The CDR3 DNA reads as TGTGCCAGCAGTTTAGGGAGTCGGCCCCAGCATTTT. Encoded protein: CASSLGSRPQHF.

V gene TRBV27 combines with J gene TRBJ2-5, with D perhaps TRBD2 (5 bases). V gave up 7 bases and J gave up 7 bases, with 13 bases separating them. Per germline, CDR1 MNHEY and CDR2 SMNVEV (reference sequence). The CDR3 totals 12 residues. The CDR3: CASTGVWGTQYF. The CDR3 DNA reads as TGTGCCAGCACCGGGGTTTGGGGGACCCAGTACTTC.

The J gene is TRBJ1-2, the V gene TRBV7-3; 10 bases align to TRBD1. The V and J ends lost 5 bases and 7 bases, in that order; junction bases with no gene match: 4. CDR1 and CDR2 from the germline V gene are SGHTA and FQGTGA. This CDR3 comprises 13 residues. The CDR3 here is CASSPDRGLGYTF. The CDR3 nucleotides are TGTGCCAGCAGCCCCGACAGGGGGCTTGGCTACACCTTC.

The chain has TRBV6-5 and TRBJ2-7; D ambiguous. Germline V gene data show CDR1 as MNHEY and CDR2 as SVGAGI. The V end lost 7 bases, the J end lost 2 bases, and 15 bases lay between the germline ends. The CDR3 is made up of 14 amino acids. This CDR3 is CASKKEEDPYEQYF. CDR3 nucleotide sequence: TGTGCCAGCAAAAAAGAAGAAGATCCCTACGAGCAGTACTTC.

The CDR3 loop reads CASRQESTNEQFF. For the CDR3, the DNA is TGTGCCAGCAGACAAGAGAGTACCAATGAGCAGTTCTTC. This rearrangement joins TRBV2 to TRBJ2-1; D gene ambiguous. Germline V gene data show CDR1 as SNHLY and CDR2 as FYNNEI. This CDR3 has 13 residues. V was shortened by 6 bases and J by 6 bases, with 12 bases between the two germline ends.

The chain joins TRBV9 to TRBJ1-1; 7 bases fit TRBD1. CDR1 and CDR2 (germline): SGDLS, YYNGEE. This CDR3 spans 13 amino acids. After removal of 7 bases from V and 1 base from J, the junction contained 4 bases not matched to a gene. The CDR3 sequence: CASGGGTNTEAFF. As DNA, the CDR3 is TGTGCCAGCGGAGGGGGCACGAACACTGAAGCTTTCTTT.

The V and J genes are TRBV14 and TRBJ1-2; D remains unclear. The ends were cut back, 1 base at V and 4 bases at J, with 7 bases in the middle. The length of the CDR3 is 13 residues. CDR1 and CDR2 from the germline V gene are SGHDN and FVKESK. The CDR3 bases are TGTGCCAGCAGCCAAGTGGGCCGCTATGGCTACACCTTC. Its protein is CASSQVGRYGYTF.

This clone has just one count. The chain carries TRBV7-9 and TRBJ1-5; D unclear. The germline V and J ends were trimmed by 5 bases and 4 bases, with 9 bases remaining between them. The CDR3 has 13 residues. Germline V CDR1 and CDR2: SEHNR, FQNEAQ (reference sequence). Here the CDR3 DNA reads TGTGCCAGCAGCGGGGAGATAAATCAGCCCCAGCATTTT. Translation gives CASSGEINQPQHF.

This clone was detected once. The chain combines TRBV6-1 with TRBJ2-6; no definite D call. Germline V gene data show CDR1 as MNHNS and CDR2 as SASEGT. Trimming cost V 1 base and J 0 bases, with 13 bases left between them. This CDR3 is built from 18 residues. CDR3 sequence reads: CASSEVGRSYSGANVLTF. The CDR3 nucleotides are TGTGCCAGCAGTGAAGTAGGACGGTCTTACTCTGGGGCCAACGTCCTGACTTTC.

The V and J genes are TRBV5-4 and TRBJ2-7; D is unclear. The CDR3 totals 13 residues. Germline CDR1 and CDR2: SGHNT and YYREEE (reference sequence). Trimming took off 4 bases at V and 3 bases at J, with 11 bases between the two ends. CDR3 amino acids: CASSAHYLYEQYF. CDR3 coding DNA: TGTGCCAGCAGCGCCCACTACCTCTACGAGCAGTACTTC.

This chain links TRBV7-9 with TRBJ2-7; 7 nucleotides align to TRBD1. V was pared by 5 bases and J by 2 bases, with 12 bases of the junction left unmatched. The germline CDR1 and CDR2 sequences are SEHNR and FQNEAQ (reference sequence). The CDR3 runs 16 residues. This CDR3 reads CASSRPRGSEPYEQYF. The CDR3 coding sequence is TGTGCCAGCAGCCGACCCAGGGGGAGTGAGCCCTACGAGCAGTACTTC.

The chain carries TRBV28 and TRBJ1-1, with D unclear. Per the germline V gene, CDR1 is MDHEN and CDR2 is SYDVKM. The length of the CDR3 is 13 residues. Trimming shortened V by 3 bases and J by 4 bases, and 9 bases separated the two germline ends. The CDR3 is CASSFSPGTEAFF. The CDR3 nucleotides read TGTGCCAGCAGTTTCTCCCCCGGCACTGAAGCTTTCTTT.

In its sample, this clone was seen once. The chain has TRBV6-5 and TRBJ1-1, with D hard to call. The CDR3 loop spans 14 amino acids. The germline gives CDR1 MNHEY, CDR2 SVGAGI. The V gene lost 0 bases and the J gene lost 1 base, with 6 bases spanning the gap. CDR3 sequence reads: CASSYSPGNTEAFF. CDR3 nucleotides: TGTGCCAGCAGTTACTCCCCGGGGAACACTGAAGCTTTCTTT.

The chain is built from TRBV30 and TRBJ2-4; D unclear. The CDR3 spans 12 residues. V shed 4 bases and J shed 0 bases, with 4 bases lying between them. The germline CDR1 and CDR2 sequences are GTSNPN and SVGIG (reference sequence). CDR3 amino acids: CAWTQAKNIQYF. Here the CDR3 DNA reads TGTGCCTGGACCCAAGCCAAAAACATTCAGTACTTC.

The table lists this clone with a few counts. The J gene is TRBJ2-2, the V gene TRBV28; no reliable D call. Germline lookup yields CDR1 MDHEN and CDR2 SYDVKM. The V end lost 1 base, the J end lost 5 bases, and 14 bases lay between the germline ends. CDR3 length: 16 amino acids. CDR3 protein: CASSLYVLSATGELFF. The CDR3 DNA sequence: TGTGCCAGCAGTTTATATGTGCTGAGCGCTACCGGGGAGCTGTTTTTT. Looking up the rest from reference TRBV28 and TRBJ2-2 gives the full variable domain: DVKVTQSSRYLVKRTGEKVFLECVQDMDHENMFWYRQDPGLGLRLIYFSYDVKMKEKGDIPEGYSVSREKKERFSLILESASTNQTSMYLCASSLYVLSATGELFFGEGSRLTVL.

The J gene is TRBJ2-2, the V gene TRBV19, with 7 bases fitting TRBD1. Trimming took 7 bases from V and 1 from J; bases not matched to a gene: 6. This CDR3 spans 15 amino acids. The germline CDR1 and CDR2 sequences are LNHDA and SQIVND (reference sequence). CDR3 coding DNA: TGTGCCAGTAAATTGGGACAGTTGAACACCGGGGAGCTGTTTTTT. This encodes CASKLGQLNTGELFF.

The J gene is TRBJ2-1, the V gene TRBV7-9, with 8 bases fitting TRBD1. Germline V gene data show CDR1 as SEHNR and CDR2 as FQNEAQ (reference sequence). Germline trimming cut 5 bases from V and 8 bases from J; bases unmatched to any gene: 11. This CDR3 is 15 amino acids long. As DNA, the CDR3 is TGTGCCAGCAGCCCAGACCAGGGGGCTGGTGATGAGCAGTTCTTC. Its protein is CASSPDQGAGDEQFF.

The V and J genes are TRBV6-2 or TRBV6-3 and TRBJ1-3, with unresolved D. The CDR3 length is 17 residues. Germline V gene lookup returns CDR1 MNHEY and CDR2 SVGEGT. V lost 0 bases to trimming and J lost 0 bases, with 12 bases between them. The CDR3 spells CASSYSSGAISGNTIYF. The CDR3 nucleotides are TGTGCCAGCAGTTACTCGTCAGGAGCTATCTCTGGAAACACCATATATTTT.

This chain joins TRBV29-1 and TRBJ1-2, with D unresolved. Per the germline V gene, CDR1 is SQVTM and CDR2 is ANQGSEA. The length of the CDR3 is 12 residues. The ends were cut back, 7 bases at V and 1 base at J, with 10 bases in the middle. The CDR3 loop reads CSALHDNYGYTF. The CDR3 DNA is TGCAGCGCCTTACACGATAACTATGGCTACACCTTC.

This clone was picked up a small number of times. The J gene is TRBJ2-7, the V gene TRBV29-1, with TRBD1 as a possible D gene (6 bases). V lost 6 bases and J 5 bases, leaving 23 bases between the germline ends. The CDR3 is 15 amino acids. Germline V gene sequence: CDR1 SQVTM, CDR2 ANQGSEA. The CDR3 DNA follows: TGCAGCGTCAGTTCGCTCAGGGGTATGGGTGACGAGCAGTACTTC. As protein: CSVSSLRGMGDEQYF.